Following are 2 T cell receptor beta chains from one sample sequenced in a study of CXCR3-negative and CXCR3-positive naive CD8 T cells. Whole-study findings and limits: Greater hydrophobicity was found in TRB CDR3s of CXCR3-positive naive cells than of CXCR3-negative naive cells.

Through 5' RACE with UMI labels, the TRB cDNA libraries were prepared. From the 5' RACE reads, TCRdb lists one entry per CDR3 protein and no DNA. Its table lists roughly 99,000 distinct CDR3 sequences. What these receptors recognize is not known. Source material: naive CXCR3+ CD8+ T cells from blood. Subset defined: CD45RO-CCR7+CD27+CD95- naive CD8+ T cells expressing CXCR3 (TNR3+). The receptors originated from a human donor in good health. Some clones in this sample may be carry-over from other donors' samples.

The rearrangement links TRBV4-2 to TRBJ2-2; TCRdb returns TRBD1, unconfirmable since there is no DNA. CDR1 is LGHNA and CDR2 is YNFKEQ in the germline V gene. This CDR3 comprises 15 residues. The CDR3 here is CASSHYRGNTGELFF.

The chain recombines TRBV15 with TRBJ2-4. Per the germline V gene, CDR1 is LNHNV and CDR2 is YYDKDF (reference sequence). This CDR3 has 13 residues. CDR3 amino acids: CATSQGEQNIQYF.